The 32 T cell receptor beta chains in this list originate from one sample, sequenced in a study of cytomegalovirus exposure and HLA in healthy donors (dated by TCRdb to 2017 to 2019). Libraries were prepared through the immunoSEQ multiplex PCR assay. For the multiplex PCR, a mixture combining 60 forward primers for TCR Vbeta segments and 13 reverse primers for TCR Jbeta segments was used. TCRdb retrieved this table from immuneACCESS and kept in-frame rearrangements only. Not all clones are present; in checked studies, unresolved V genes account for under half, and no reason is known for the remainder. The sample profile shows 160,000 or so clones; 70% to 80% of them were found once. Roughly 0.64% of the sample is taken by the ten largest. Source material: PBMCs. The receptors derive from a woman aged 40 to 50 in good health and CMV-seronegative.

The chain combines TRBV10-3 with TRBJ1-2; 7 bases are shared with TRBD1. The germline gives CDR1 ENHRY, CDR2 SYGVKD. The CDR3 runs 13 residues. The junction had 10 bases not matched to a gene; V was cut back by 8 bases and J by 7 bases. CDR3: CAIQGQGEAGYTF. Written as DNA, the CDR3 is TGTGCCATCCAGGGGCAGGGGGAGGCTGGCTACACCTTC.

The V call is TRBV5-1, the J call TRBJ1-1; 10 bases are shared with TRBD1. Germline trimming cut 4 bases from V and 7 bases from J; bases unmatched to any gene: 7. There are 14 residues in the CDR3. Germline CDR1 is SGHRS and CDR2 is YFSETQ. The CDR3 region is CASSERQGASEAFF. The CDR3 bases are TGCGCCAGCAGCGAACGACAGGGGGCCAGTGAAGCTTTCTTT.

This sequence joins TRBV5-1 and TRBJ2-3, with no clear D. CDR1 and CDR2 (germline): SGHRS, YFSETQ. V was pared by 4 bases and J by 0 bases, with 9 bases between. This CDR3 comprises 14 residues. As DNA, the CDR3 is TGCGCCAGCAGCCACAGTCAAAGCACAGATACGCAGTATTTT. Its translation: CASSHSQSTDTQYF. Together with reference TRBV5-1 and TRBJ2-3, the CDR3 gives the full variable domain: KAGVTQTPRYLIKTRGQQVTLSCSPISGHRSVSWYQQTPGQGLQFLFEYFSETQRNKGNFPGRFSGRQFSNSRSEMNVSTLELGDSALYLCASSHSQSTDTQYFGPGTRLTVL.

This chain uses TRBV2 with TRBJ2-7; possible D gene TRBD2, 6 bases. Germline V gene sequence: CDR1 SNHLY, CDR2 FYNNEI. The CDR3 extends over 15 amino acids. Deletions cut 6 bases from V and 2 bases from J, with 17 bases between. The CDR3 is CASRRRGSLPYEQYF. Written as DNA, the CDR3 is TGTGCCAGCAGGCGCCGGGGGTCCCTCCCCTACGAGCAGTACTTC.

V gene TRBV5-6 combines with J gene TRBJ2-5, with no clear D. V dropped 3 bases and J dropped 1 base, with 16 bases sitting between them. CDR3 length equals 16 residues. Germline values: CDR1 SGHDT, CDR2 YYEEEE. The CDR3: CASSSLMPGIQETQYF. Written as DNA, the CDR3 is TGTGCCAGCAGCTCACTTATGCCCGGTATCCAAGAGACCCAGTACTTC.

CDR3 nucleotides: TGTGCCAGCAAGGACCCAGGGGATGGCTACACCTTC. This encodes CASKDPGDGYTF. The J gene is TRBJ1-2, the V gene TRBV2; tentatively, D is TRBD1 (6 bases). The CDR3 totals 12 residues. Germline V gives CDR1 SNHLY, CDR2 FYNNEI. Trimming cost V 7 bases and J 6 bases, with 12 bases left between them.

This clone was counted only a few times. The chain links TRBV9 to TRBJ2-7; weak D call: TRBD2 (5 bases). The CDR3 covers 13 residues. Germline assignment: CDR1 SGDLS and CDR2 YYNGEE. Trimming shortened V by 4 bases and J by 6 bases, and 14 bases separated the two germline ends. CDR3 DNA sequence: TGTGCCAGCAGCCCGAGTGGAGGAACCGAGCAGTACTTC. It encodes CASSPSGGTEQYF.

In its sample, this clone was seen a few times. The rearrangement joins TRBV7-2 to TRBJ2-7; 10 bases align to TRBD2. V shed 1 base, J shed 4 bases, and the junction held 10 bases outside the gene matches. This CDR3 contains 17 residues. CDR1 and CDR2 (germline): SGHTA, FQGNSA. The CDR3 coding sequence is TGTGCCAGCAGCTTAGTTGGGTCTAGCGGGAGCCCATACGAGCAGTACTTC. Protein: CASSLVGSSGSPYEQYF.

This clone occurred once. This chain connects TRBV6-1 to TRBJ2-7; 11 bases align to TRBD2. Germline lookup yields CDR1 MNHNS and CDR2 SASEGT. Losses at the gene ends were 6 bases for V and 2 bases for J; bases not matched to a gene: 6. The CDR3 runs 15 residues. The CDR3 protein is CASSPLAGVTYEQYF. CDR3 in DNA: TGTGCCAGCAGCCCACTAGCGGGGGTGACCTACGAGCAGTACTTC.

The chain joins TRBV6-5 to TRBJ2-7; possibly TRBD1 for D (6 bases). Germline CDR1 reads MNHEY; CDR2 reads SVGAGI. CDR3 length: 13 amino acids. V lost 2 bases, J lost 8 bases, and 13 bases lay in between. The CDR3 sequence is CASSYPGTPQQYF. As DNA, the CDR3 is TGTGCCAGCAGTTACCCCGGGACACCACAGCAGTACTTC.

The V and J genes are TRBV15 and TRBJ1-5, with no clear D. The V gene lost 4 bases and the J gene lost 6 bases, with 16 bases spanning the gap. The CDR3 extends over 15 amino acids. Germline V lookup: CDR1 LNHNV, CDR2 YYDKDF (reference sequence). The CDR3 protein is CATSKVMQRGQPQHF. CDR3 sequence (DNA): TGTGCCACCAGCAAAGTAATGCAGCGGGGTCAGCCCCAGCATTTT.

This clone was counted a few times. This chain connects TRBV28 to TRBJ2-2, with D tentatively TRBD2 (5 bases). The CDR3 covers 16 residues. V lost 2 bases to trimming and J lost 5 bases, with 15 bases between them. Germline CDR1 is MDHEN and CDR2 is SYDVKM. The CDR3 sequence: CASSLGGGGRTGELFF. As DNA, the CDR3 is TGTGCCAGCAGTTTAGGAGGAGGAGGCAGGACCGGGGAGCTGTTTTTT.

This clone was seen only once. The chain links TRBV5-1 to TRBJ1-1; D is unresolved. From germline, CDR1 is SGHRS and CDR2 YFSETQ. There are 13 residues in the CDR3. The V end was cut by 2 bases, the J end by 1 base, with 6 bases between. In nucleotides, the CDR3 is TGCGCCAGCAGCTTTGCACAGAACACTGAAGCTTTCTTT. It encodes CASSFAQNTEAFF.

The rearrangement links TRBV2 to TRBJ2-2; 7 positions agree with TRBD1. This CDR3 is 15 amino acids long. CDR1 and CDR2 from the germline V gene are SNHLY and FYNNEI. Trimming removed 8 bases from V and 3 bases from J; junction bases left unmatched: 9. CDR3 nucleotide sequence: TGTGCCAGCCTGTGGCAGGGGGTCGACACCGGGGAGCTGTTTTTT. The encoded protein is CASLWQGVDTGELFF.

The V gene is TRBV7-2, the J gene TRBJ1-3, with a tentative D call TRBD1 (6 bases). V lost 4 bases, J lost 10 bases, and 14 bases lay in between. This CDR3 is built from 13 residues. The germline V gene encodes CDR1 SGHTA and CDR2 FQGNSA. CDR3 nucleotides: TGTGCCAGCAGCTCCCAGTACCAGGGGACCATATATTTT. Translation gives CASSSQYQGTIYF.

The chain combines TRBV7-9 with TRBJ2-1, with 7 nucleotides matching TRBD1. The CDR3 is 15 amino acids. Germline CDR1 SEHNR, CDR2 FQNEAQ (reference sequence). The V segment lost 5 bases and the J segment 7 bases; nucleotides outside the gene matches: 11. CDR3: CASSGIDRAGNEQFF. CDR3 bases: TGTGCCAGCAGCGGGATCGACAGGGCAGGGAATGAGCAGTTCTTC.

This clone has only one observation. This sequence joins TRBV27 and TRBJ2-2; the match to TRBD1 covers 7 bases. V dropped 6 bases and J dropped 6; count of bases not matched to a gene: 1. The CDR3 loop spans 12 amino acids. Germline assignment: CDR1 MNHEY and CDR2 SMNVEV (reference sequence). CDR3 DNA sequence: TGTGCCAGCAGACAGGGGCCCGGGGAGCTGTTTTTT. Its protein is CASRQGPGELFF.

This clone came up once. The chain recombines TRBV4-1 with TRBJ2-6; tentative D call: TRBD1 (5 bases). Germline V lookup: CDR1 MGHRA, CDR2 YSYEKL. The CDR3 is made up of 19 amino acids. The V end was cut by 0 bases, the J end by 0 bases, with 15 bases between. The DNA for the CDR3 is TGCGCCAGCAGCCAAGATGAAACAGGCGCCTCCTCTGGGGCCAACGTCCTGACTTTC. It encodes CASSQDETGASSGANVLTF.

The J gene is TRBJ2-2, the V gene TRBV9, with D maybe TRBD2 (5 bases). The germline gives CDR1 SGDLS, CDR2 YYNGEE. With 2 bases removed from V and 3 bases from J, the gap between germline ends came to 11 bases. The CDR3 consists of 15 residues. Here the CDR3 reads CASSVRMRDTGELFF. CDR3 in DNA: TGTGCCAGCAGCGTGAGAATGAGGGACACCGGGGAGCTGTTTTTT.

This chain joins TRBV7-6 and TRBJ2-2; D remains ambiguous. Germline CDR1 and CDR2: SGHVS and FNYEAQ. This CDR3 has 14 amino acids. V lost 5 bases to trimming and J lost 1 base, with 8 bases between them. The CDR3 loop reads CASSPVGNTGELFF. The CDR3 DNA follows: TGTGCCAGCAGCCCCGTCGGGAACACCGGGGAGCTGTTTTTT.

V and J are TRBV18 and TRBJ1-6; 8 bases match TRBD1. Germline CDR1 and CDR2: KGHSH and LQKENI. This CDR3 comprises 15 residues. V was clipped by 3 bases and J by 10 bases; unmatched bases: 8. DNA for the CDR3: TGTGCCAGCTCACCTCAGACAGGGGACAACTCACCCCTCCACTTT. Protein: CASSPQTGDNSPLHF. The full variable domain, completed using reference TRBV18 and TRBJ1-6, is NAGVMQNPRHLVRRRGQEARLRCSPMKGHSHVYWYRQLPEEGLKFMVYLQKENIIDESGMPKERFSAEFPKEGPSILRIQQVVRGDSAAYFCASSPQTGDNSPLHFGNGTRLTVT.

This clone was counted a few times. The chain carries TRBV11-2 and TRBJ1-1; D gene unclear. CDR1 and CDR2 (germline): SGHAT, FQNNGV. V was cut by 1 base and J by 1 base, with 7 bases left in between. There are 14 residues in the CDR3. CDR3 amino acids: CASSLGTENTEAFF. CDR3 sequence (DNA): TGTGCCAGCAGCTTAGGCACAGAGAACACTGAAGCTTTCTTT.

This clone was picked up a small number of times. One end of the junction fails to match germline, which may point to a read error. The gene calls are TRBV7-7 and TRBJ2-3; 12 positions match TRBD1. CDR1 and CDR2 from the germline V gene are SSHAT and FNYEAQ (reference sequence). The CDR3 consists of 15 residues. DNA of the CDR3: TGTGCTAGCAGCCTGGGGACAGGGGGCCCAGATACGCAGTATTTT. Translation gives CASSLGTGGPDTQYF.

The chain uses TRBV7-6 and TRBJ2-1, with 13 bases lining up with TRBD2. Unmatched junction bases numbered 13, after V lost 5 bases and J lost 9 bases. The CDR3 loop spans 17 amino acids. From germline, CDR1 is SGHVS and CDR2 FNYEAQ. The CDR3 nucleotides read TGTGCCAGCAGCCTGTTAACTAGCGGGGGGGCCTGGAGTGAGCAGTTCTTC. It encodes CASSLLTSGGAWSEQFF. The variable domain in full, completed from reference TRBV7-6 and TRBJ2-1, reads GAGVSQSPRYKVTKRGQDVALRCDPISGHVSLYWYRQALGQGPEFLTYFNYEAQQDKSGLPNDRFSAERPEGSISTLTIQRTEQRDSAMYRCASSLLTSGGAWSEQFFGPGTRLTVL.

The chain joins TRBV13 to TRBJ1-3; D remains ambiguous. V was pared by 5 bases and J by 4 bases, with 21 bases between. CDR3 length equals 17 residues. Germline V lookup: CDR1 PRHDT, CDR2 FYEKMQ (reference sequence). The CDR3 nucleotides are TGTGCCAGCAGCACCTCAAGAGGCGGGCTAACGGGAAACACCATATATTTT. As protein: CASSTSRGGLTGNTIYF.

V and J are TRBV9 and TRBJ2-7; 16 nucleotides agree with TRBD2. The CDR3 contains 15 residues. Per germline, CDR1 SGDLS and CDR2 YYNGEE. The V and J ends lost 4 bases and 8 bases, in that order; junction bases with no gene match: 6. CDR3 nucleotide sequence: TGTGCCAGCAGCACGGGGACTAGCGGGGGGGCCAAGCAGTACTTC. Amino acid sequence: CASSTGTSGGAKQYF.

The gene calls are TRBV18 and TRBJ2-5, with D possibly being TRBD1 (6 bases). There are 14 residues in the CDR3. The germline V gene has CDR1 KGHSH and CDR2 LQKENI. V lost 4 bases and J lost 4, with 13 bases in between. Here the CDR3 DNA reads TGTGCCAGCTCACTAGGCCAGGGGAGAGAGACCCAGTACTTC. Amino acids: CASSLGQGRETQYF.

The chain couples TRBV19 to TRBJ2-7; perhaps TRBD1 as D (6 bases). The V and J ends lost 5 bases and 4 bases respectively, with 15 bases between them. This CDR3 comprises 14 residues. The V gene's germline CDR1 is LNHDA and CDR2 SQIVND (reference sequence). CDR3 bases: TGTGCCAGTAGTTTAGGACAGAATACGTACGAGCAGTACTTC. It codes for CASSLGQNTYEQYF.

J is TRBJ2-2 and V is TRBV9, with 8 positions matching TRBD2. Germline CDR1 reads SGDLS; CDR2 reads YYNGEE. V lost 5 bases, J lost 7 bases, and 10 bases stayed unmatched. CDR3 size: 15 residues. This chain's CDR3 is CASSAGLADLGELFF. The CDR3 coding sequence is TGTGCCAGCAGTGCTGGACTAGCCGACCTCGGGGAGCTGTTTTTT.

This clone was detected a few times. V gene TRBV6-1 combines with J gene TRBJ1-2; a weak D match, TRBD1 (5 bases). V was cut by 2 bases and J by 7 bases, with 11 bases left in between. Looked up from germline, CDR1 is MNHNS and CDR2 is SASEGT. The CDR3 consists of 13 residues. CDR3 protein: CASSESGQGGYTF. The CDR3 DNA follows: TGTGCCAGCAGTGAATCGGGCCAGGGTGGCTACACCTTC.

This clone was counted only a few times. The gene calls are TRBV5-1 and TRBJ2-2, with 11 nucleotides matching TRBD2. CDR3 length equals 16 residues. After removal of 4 bases from V and 8 bases from J, the junction contained 10 bases not matched to a gene. Per germline, CDR1 SGHRS and CDR2 YFSETQ. The CDR3 DNA reads TGCGCCAGCAGCCCGACTAGCGGGGTCTTGGCGGGGGAGCTGTTTTTT. The encoded protein is CASSPTSGVLAGELFF.

V usage is TRBV11-3 and J usage is TRBJ2-7; TRBD1 matches at 7 bases. Germline V gene sequence: CDR1 SGHNT, CDR2 YENEEA. The J segment lost 2 bases and the V segment lost 5 bases, leaving 6 bases of the junction unmatched. The CDR3 contains 14 residues. Here the CDR3 DNA reads TGTGCCAGCAGCCCCGAGGGGGCAACCTACGAGCAGTACTTC. Encoded protein: CASSPEGATYEQYF.